These 2 T cell receptor beta chains were sequenced from one sample in a study of cytomegalovirus exposure and HLA in healthy donors. Repertoires were generated with immunoSEQ multiplex PCR, while TCRdb's copy carries only in-frame clones and drops some. The data hold around 130,000 clones, with about 84% observed a single time. The sample was PBMCs. Receptor source: a woman aged 25-40 years in good health and CMV-seronegative.

The CDR3 region is CASSQSALRSEAFF. The CDR3 nucleotides read TGTGCCAGCAGCCAATCGGCCCTTAGGAGTGAAGCTTTCTTT. The V gene is TRBV16, the J gene TRBJ1-1, with D unclear. V was clipped by 0 bases and J by 7 bases, with 12 bases between them. The germline V gene encodes CDR1 KGHSY and CDR2 FQNENV. This CDR3 spans 14 amino acids.

The V gene is TRBV6-4, the J gene TRBJ2-1, with 10 bases that match TRBD2. The CDR3 is made up of 15 amino acids. Trimming cost V 4 bases and J 8 bases; bases outside gene matches: 8. Germline V gives CDR1 MRHNA, CDR2 SNTAGT. The CDR3 loop is CASSVRAGGQHEQFF. The CDR3 DNA reads as TGTGCCAGCAGTGTTAGAGCGGGGGGGCAGCATGAGCAGTTCTTC.